This T cell receptor beta chain is from a study of blood T cell repertoires in COVID-19. In the study overall: Samples came from the United States, Italy and Spain, spanning acute and convalescent COVID-19.

Assay used: immunoSEQ multiplex PCR; TCRdb lists only in-frame clones, some missing. The sample contains 200,000 to 250,000 clones, roughly 80% of which appear only once. This clone was observed a handful of times. This clonotype was sampled from a man aged 80 or over with acute or convalescent COVID-19. The specimen was peripheral blood.

CDR3 sequence (DNA): TGTGCCAGCAGCCAACGTGGACACTCTGAAGCTTTCTTT. It specifies CASSQRGHSEAFF. The chain is built from TRBV3-1 (or the pseudogene TRBV3-2) and TRBJ1-1, with D possibly TRBD1 on 5 matching bases. The CDR3 is 13 amino acids. V was trimmed by 2 bases and J by 6 bases, leaving 10 bases between them. Looked up from germline, CDR1 is LGHDT and CDR2 is YNNKEL (reference sequence).